This record covers a single T cell receptor beta chain. Its target is unknown. The data were obtained in a study of cytomegalovirus exposure and HLA in healthy donors. Study as a whole: T cells numbering around 190 million yielded 100 million to 120 million unique TCR beta sequences in an earlier analysis.

General study results and limits: Later analysis demonstrated an association between a missense DCLRE1C variant and TCR beta V- and J-gene trimming.

This CDR3 is built from 14 residues. After removal of 4 bases from V and 5 bases from J, the junction contained 7 bases not matched to a gene. Germline V gene lookup returns CDR1 MGHRA and CDR2 YSYEKL. 60 Vbeta and 13 Jbeta primers were used in PCR. Source study methods: Unique TCR beta chains totaled around 86 million in a later count, with approximately 11 million of them shared. Clones were read by immunoSEQ multiplex PCR, and TCRdb kept only the in-frame ones, dropping some. V and J calls and clone size are those listed in that table; D and trimming were worked out from the DNA. The sample records around 130,000 clones, 77% being singletons.

The sequencing input was PBMCs. The sequence came from a man between 18 and 35 years old in good health and CMV-seropositive. This rearrangement joins TRBV4-1 to TRBJ2-5; 7 bases line up with TRBD1. The CDR3 here is CASSRSTGLETQYF. The CDR3 DNA reads TGCGCCAGCAGCCGATCGACAGGGCTGGAGACCCAGTACTTC.